Shown below are 31 T cell receptor beta chains from a single sample sequenced in a study of T-cell reconstitution after alpha-beta-depleted transplantation in children. Using unique molecular identifiers, the investigators prepared the TCRbeta library. TCRdb passed the PCR reads through MiXCR, listing each CDR3 protein once. This sample has approximately 520,000 distinct CDR3 sequences, with approximately 32% found just once. This material consisted of PBMCs from the stem cell graft donor, taken from the stem cell graft. These receptors came from a human donor who donated a stem cell graft to a child with aplastic anemia.

The rearrangement uses TRBV28 and TRBJ2-2, with 11 bases fitting TRBD1. The germline gives CDR1 MDHEN, CDR2 SYDVKM. The CDR3 is 16 residues long. Trimming took 8 bases from V and 8 from J; bases not matched to a gene: 13. The CDR3 here is CASGPAGTGGWGELFF. The DNA of the CDR3 is TGTGCCAGCGGTCCCGCCGGGACAGGGGGTTGGGGGGAGCTGTTTTTT.

The chain couples TRBV7-2 to TRBJ2-1; 7 bases fit TRBD2. The CDR3 totals 15 residues. The trim removed 4 bases at V and 10 bases at J, leaving 13 bases unmatched. Germline V gene lookup returns CDR1 SGHTA and CDR2 FQGNSA. The CDR3 here is CASSWGGPLLKEQFF. CDR3 nucleotide sequence: TGTGCCAGCAGCTGGGGGGGACCCCTGCTAAAGGAGCAGTTCTTC.

This clonotype has ten or more counts. CDR3 sequence: CASREEGPLTQYF. CDR3 in DNA: TGTGCCAGCAGGGAAGAGGGACCTCTTACGCAGTATTTT. The V gene is TRBV11-2, the J gene TRBJ2-3, with D perhaps assigned TRBD1 or TRBD2 (5 bases each). The CDR3 loop spans 13 amino acids. Germline V CDR1 and CDR2: SGHAT, FQNNGV. Trimming cost V 6 bases and J 8 bases, with 15 bases left between them.

V gene TRBV6-5 combines with J gene TRBJ2-3; D is unresolved. The CDR3 sequence is 12 residues long. The V end was cut by 7 bases, the J end by 6 bases, with 11 bases between. CDR1 and CDR2 (germline): MNHEY, SVGAGI. Here the CDR3 reads CASTNLEDTQYF. DNA of the CDR3: TGTGCCAGCACTAACCTGGAGGATACGCAGTATTTT.

The chain carries TRBV7-2 and TRBJ2-3; no clear D. There are 11 residues in the CDR3. V gave up 5 bases and J gave up 8 bases, with 8 bases separating them. Per the germline V gene, CDR1 is SGHTA and CDR2 is FQGNSA. This CDR3 reads CASSPALTQYF. The CDR3 DNA reads as TGTGCCAGCAGCCCAGCCCTTACGCAGTATTTT.

This clonotype was recorded a few times. It is unclear where the CDR3 begins or ends on the DNA, so no DNA is shown, and the CDR3 is as TCRdb lists it. This rearrangement joins TRBV30 to TRBJ1-2; the table names TRBD1, a call not compared with the DNA. The V gene's germline CDR1 is GTSNPN and CDR2 SVGIG (reference sequence). The CDR3 spans 12 amino acids, including both terminal residues. The CDR3 sequence: CAWSTEVGAGTF.

This clonotype was recorded a few times. This chain uses TRBV20-1 with TRBJ2-5, with D uncertain. The CDR3 is made up of 12 amino acids. Germline V lookup: CDR1 DFQATT, CDR2 SNEGSKA (reference sequence). Trimming stripped 5 bases from V and 3 bases from J, with 10 bases between. The CDR3 DNA sequence: TGCAGTGCTTTGGGATTGAAAGAGACCCAGTACTTC. It is translated as CSALGLKETQYF.

This clonotype was found a few times. This rearrangement joins TRBV20-1 to TRBJ1-5, with D unresolved. Germline V gene data show CDR1 as DFQATT and CDR2 as SNEGSKA (reference sequence). There are 12 residues in the CDR3. Between the trimmed V and J ends, which lost 3 bases and 7 bases, there was a span of 10 bases. The CDR3 loop is CSARQATQPQHF. DNA of the CDR3: TGCAGTGCTAGGCAGGCTACGCAGCCCCAGCATTTT.

This clonotype occurred a few times. V gene TRBV20-1 combines with J gene TRBJ2-7, with TRBD1 matching over 7 bases. This CDR3 is built from 13 residues. The J segment lost 3 bases and the V segment lost 6 bases, leaving 8 bases of the junction unmatched. Germline V gives CDR1 DFQATT, CDR2 SNEGSKA (reference sequence). The CDR3: CSATGTDHYEQYF. The CDR3 DNA reads as TGCAGTGCCACCGGGACAGACCACTACGAGCAGTACTTC.

This clonotype was counted a single time. V is TRBV18 and J is TRBJ2-7; no clear D. The CDR3 totals 17 residues. V gave up 0 bases and J gave up 3 bases, with 18 bases separating them. Germline values: CDR1 KGHSH, CDR2 LQKENI. The CDR3 coding sequence is TGTGCCAGCTCACCACCCGTAGCTGGAGAGGATTACTACGAGCAGTACTTC. Translating it yields CASSPPVAGEDYYEQYF.

The sample holds a few counts of this clonotype. V usage is TRBV20-1 and J usage is TRBJ2-1; 10 bases match TRBD2. The V gene's germline CDR1 is DFQATT and CDR2 SNEGSKA (reference sequence). Trimming at V came to 6 bases and at J to 7 bases, leaving 12 bases not matched to a gene. CDR3 length equals 15 residues. CDR3 loop: CSADSLAGVRNEQFF. The DNA for the CDR3 is TGCAGTGCCGATTCCCTAGCGGGAGTCCGGAATGAGCAGTTCTTC.

The chain combines TRBV15 with TRBJ1-5; the D gene is possibly TRBD1 (5 bases). Between the trimmed V and J ends, which lost 8 bases and 7 bases, there was a span of 21 bases. In germline, CDR1 is LNHNV, CDR2 YYDKDF (reference sequence). The CDR3 contains 15 residues. For the CDR3, the DNA is TGTGCCACCGGGGCAGAGGGGACGGTCAGGCAGCCCCAGCATTTT. This codes for CATGAEGTVRQPQHF.

This clonotype has a handful of counts. This chain joins TRBV7-2 and TRBJ1-4; D is perhaps TRBD1 (6 bases). The CDR3 extends over 14 amino acids. Germline CDR1 is SGHTA and CDR2 is FQGNSA. V was trimmed by 2 bases and J by 5 bases, leaving 9 bases between them. CDR3 loop: CASSLMQGNEKLFF. The CDR3 coding sequence is TGTGCCAGCAGCTTAATGCAGGGGAATGAAAAACTGTTTTTT. The whole variable domain, remainder taken from reference TRBV7-2 and TRBJ1-4, is GAGVSQSPSNKVTEKGKDVELRCDPISGHTALYWYRQSLGQGLEFLIYFQGNSAPDKSGLPSDRFSAERTGGSVSTLTIQRTQQEDSAVYLCASSLMQGNEKLFFGSGTQLSVL.

This clonotype was detected a few times. The chain recombines TRBV30 with TRBJ2-3; D gene unclear. V lost 5 bases and J lost 2, with 11 bases in between. The CDR3 consists of 13 residues. Germline V gene sequence: CDR1 GTSNPN, CDR2 SVGIG (reference sequence). DNA for the CDR3: TGTGCCTGGGCTATAACGTACACAGATACGCAGTATTTT. It translates to CAWAITYTDTQYF.

The sample holds a few counts of this clonotype. The chain recombines TRBV7-9 with TRBJ2-5; 7 bases agree with TRBD2. Unmatched junction bases numbered 8, after V lost 5 bases and J lost 5 bases. In germline, CDR1 is SEHNR, CDR2 FQNEAQ (reference sequence). This CDR3 contains 14 residues. CDR3 nucleotide sequence: TGTGCCAGCAGCGTTGCTAGCGGTGGGGAGACCCAGTACTTC. Translating gives CASSVASGGETQYF.

The chain links TRBV5-6 to TRBJ2-2; 9 bases line up with TRBD2. V lost 4 bases and J lost 5; bases outside the gene matches: 12. The CDR3 extends over 17 amino acids. Germline V gene sequence: CDR1 SGHDT, CDR2 YYEEEE. CDR3 residues: CASSVGRASGGTGELFF. For the CDR3, the DNA is TGTGCCAGCAGCGTGGGACGGGCCAGCGGGGGGACCGGGGAGCTGTTTTTT.

V gene TRBV15 combines with J gene TRBJ2-3, with D possibly being TRBD1 or TRBD2 (5 bases each). This CDR3 is built from 13 residues. CDR1 and CDR2 from the germline V gene are LNHNV and YYDKDF (reference sequence). Trimming took 3 bases from V and 4 from J, leaving 8 bases between them. This CDR3 reads CATSRGRSDTQYF. The CDR3 DNA sequence: TGTGCCACCAGCAGGGGACGGTCAGATACGCAGTATTTT.

In nucleotides, the CDR3 is TGTGCCATCAGTGATATCGGTAGTGAGCAGTTCTTC. Residues: CAISDIGSEQFF. The chain employs TRBV10-3 and TRBJ2-1, with no clear D. Germline-derived CDR1 and CDR2 are ENHRY and SYGVKD. V lost 3 bases to trimming and J lost 9 bases, with 9 bases between them. CDR3 length: 12 residues.

This chain uses TRBV7-2 with TRBJ2-5; D is ambiguous. CDR3 length: 13 residues. Germline V gene data show CDR1 as SGHTA and CDR2 as FQGNSA. The germline V and J ends were trimmed by 4 bases and 5 bases, with 11 bases remaining between them. CDR3 sequence reads: CASSSRGAETQYF. The CDR3 bases are TGTGCCAGCAGCTCCCGCGGTGCGGAGACCCAGTACTTC.

This clonotype occurred a few times. V is TRBV7-8 and J is TRBJ2-1, with D possibly matching TRBD2 (5 bases). Germline V gives CDR1 SGHVS, CDR2 FQNEAQ. V lost 1 base to trimming and J lost 7 bases, with 11 bases between them. CDR3 size: 14 residues. CDR3 sequence: CASSLGVGGNEQFF. Here the CDR3 DNA reads TGTGCCAGCAGCTTAGGGGTTGGCGGGAATGAGCAGTTCTTC.

The chain is built from TRBV30 and TRBJ1-2; perhaps TRBD1 as D (5 bases). Trimming stripped 7 bases from V and 2 bases from J, with 14 bases between. The CDR3 is made up of 13 amino acids. Per the germline V gene, CDR1 is GTSNPN and CDR2 is SVGIG (reference sequence). In nucleotides, the CDR3 is TGTGCCTACCAGGGAGGTTGGAACTATGGCTACACCTTC. Amino acids: CAYQGGWNYGYTF.

Details on this clonotype: A much larger clone is a single base away; this may be a read error. V usage is TRBV5-6 and J usage is TRBJ2-5; 8 nucleotides align to TRBD2. V shed 4 bases, J shed 7 bases, and the junction held 15 bases outside the gene matches. This CDR3 is 16 amino acids long. CDR1 is SGHDT and CDR2 is YYEEEE in the germline V gene. The DNA of the CDR3 is TGTGCCAGCAGCCTACGTAGCGGGACGTGGAAAGCGACCCAGTACTTC. Residues: CASSLRSGTWKATQYF.

The J gene is TRBJ2-2, the V gene TRBV11-2, with TRBD2 matching 8 bases. The CDR3 extends over 16 amino acids. Germline lookup yields CDR1 SGHAT and CDR2 FQNNGV. J gave up 1 base and V 1 base, and 2 bases lay outside the gene matches. The CDR3 DNA sequence: TGTGCCAGCAGCTTAGGAGCGGGAGTGAACACCGGGGAGCTGTTTTTT. It is translated as CASSLGAGVNTGELFF.

Ten or more counts support this clonotype. The V gene is TRBV12-3 or TRBV12-4, the J gene TRBJ1-4; D uncertain. CDR3 length: 14 residues. Trimming removed 5 bases from V and 11 bases from J, with 18 bases in between. CDR3 sequence: CASSLPMGSRKLFF. DNA of the CDR3: TGTGCCAGCAGTCTCCCGATGGGAAGCCGGAAACTGTTTTTT.

The V gene is TRBV4-3, the J gene TRBJ1-1; no clear D. Germline values: CDR1 LGHNA, CDR2 YSLEER. The CDR3 is made up of 15 amino acids. The V gene lost 1 base and the J gene lost 5 bases, with 14 bases spanning the gap. CDR3 loop: CASSQVWGRVTEAFF. In DNA, the CDR3 is TGCGCCAGCAGCCAAGTCTGGGGTCGAGTAACTGAAGCTTTCTTT.

In nucleotides, the CDR3 is TGCGCCAGCAGCTTTTCCGGGACAGGGGGCGCTGGGGCCAACGTCCTGACTTTC. It encodes CASSFSGTGGAGANVLTF. V gene TRBV5-1 combines with J gene TRBJ2-6; 12 nucleotides match TRBD1. Germline CDR1 is SGHRS and CDR2 is YFSETQ. This CDR3 is 18 amino acids long. With V trimmed by 2 bases and J by 2 bases, 5 bases remained unmatched.

The chain recombines TRBV5-1 with TRBJ1-2; 7 bases are a match to TRBD1. V shed 4 bases, J shed 8 bases, and the junction held 14 bases outside the gene matches. This CDR3 has 15 residues. The germline gives CDR1 SGHRS, CDR2 YFSETQ. The CDR3 DNA follows: TGCGCCAGCAGCGGGGGACAGCAGCTATCCGGGGGCTACACCTTC. Translating gives CASSGGQQLSGGYTF.

The rearrangement uses TRBV3-1 and TRBJ2-3; TRBD1 matches 9 bases. The CDR3 covers 17 residues. Germline loops: CDR1 LGHDT, CDR2 YNNKEL (reference sequence). V lost 2 bases to trimming and J lost 4 bases; unmatched junction nucleotides: 10. The CDR3 DNA follows: TGTGCCAGCAGCCAACCCCGAACAGGGGGCGCATCAGATACGCAGTATTTT. Translation gives CASSQPRTGGASDTQYF.

This clonotype turned up a few times. The rearrangement uses TRBV5-1 and TRBJ1-1; 7 nucleotides line up with TRBD1. Unmatched junction bases numbered 5, after V lost 5 bases and J lost 1 base. Germline CDR1 SGHRS, CDR2 YFSETQ. This CDR3 contains 14 residues. In DNA, the CDR3 is TGCGCCAGCAGAGGACAGGATGCGAACACTGAAGCTTTCTTT. It translates to CASRGQDANTEAFF.

This clonotype was counted between two and nine times. The gene calls are TRBV20-1 and TRBJ1-5, with TRBD1 as a possible D gene (6 bases). Germline V gene sequence: CDR1 DFQATT, CDR2 SNEGSKA (reference sequence). V shed 5 bases and J shed 0 bases, with 14 bases lying between them. CDR3 size: 15 residues. CDR3 bases: TGCAGTGCTTACGGACAGTCAGATAGCAATCAGCCCCAGCATTTT. Its protein is CSAYGQSDSNQPQHF.

The rearrangement links TRBV12-3 or TRBV12-4 to TRBJ1-5; D perhaps matches TRBD1 (5 bases). V was shortened by 4 bases and J by 11 bases, with 18 bases between the two germline ends. The CDR3 loop spans 14 amino acids. CDR3 sequence: CASSWFEGRRAQHF. The DNA of the CDR3 is TGTGCCAGCAGTTGGTTTGAGGGGAGGAGGGCCCAGCATTTT.